The 10 T cell receptor beta chains in this list originate from one sample, sequenced in a study of radiotherapy plus CTLA-4 blockade in lung cancer. The repertoire was sequenced with immunoSEQ multiplex PCR; TCRdb's copy has only in-frame clones and lacks some. This sample yields about 110,000 clones, of which roughly 84% are seen a single time; around 2% belongs to the top ten. The sequences come from peripheral blood, collected from a patient treated with radiotherapy plus ipilimumab. These receptors were collected from a human donor with non-small cell lung cancer that progressed on radiotherapy plus ipilimumab. Some clones in this sample may be carry-over from other donors' samples.

This chain joins TRBV11-2 and TRBJ2-7; no reliable D call. This CDR3 is built from 13 residues. Germline lookup yields CDR1 SGHAT and CDR2 FQNNGV. The V end was cut by 3 bases, the J end by 3 bases, with 9 bases between. The CDR3 region has the DNA TGTGCCAGCAGCTTTGACCTGAACTACGAGCAGTACTTC. It yields the protein CASSFDLNYEQYF.

The rearrangement links TRBV9 to TRBJ2-7; 10 bases fit TRBD2. V trimming: 2 bases; J trimming: 5 bases; junction bases outside the gene matches: 10. Germline CDR1 SGDLS, CDR2 YYNGEE. This CDR3 is 16 amino acids long. CDR3 protein: CASSVGTSGVFDEQYF. In DNA form, the CDR3 reads TGTGCCAGCAGCGTTGGAACTAGCGGGGTTTTCGACGAGCAGTACTTC.

The rearrangement links TRBV19 to TRBJ2-2, with TRBD1 identical over 9 bases. Germline V lookup: CDR1 LNHDA, CDR2 SQIVND (reference sequence). The junction had 19 bases not matched to a gene; V was cut back by 7 bases and J by 1 base. The CDR3 has 20 residues. The CDR3 DNA follows: TGTGCCAGTAAGGCAACTTCGGAAATAACAGGGGGCCAGAACACCGGGGAGCTGTTTTTT. This codes for CASKATSEITGGQNTGELFF.

J is TRBJ2-7 and V is TRBV13, with D perhaps being TRBD1 or TRBD2 (5 bases each). Deletions cut 5 bases from V and 2 bases from J, with 7 bases between. CDR3 length: 12 residues. The germline gives CDR1 PRHDT, CDR2 FYEKMQ (reference sequence). The CDR3 loop reads CASSRGTYEQYF. The DNA of the CDR3 is TGTGCCAGCAGCCGGGGCACCTACGAGCAGTACTTC.

In its sample, this clone was seen once. The V and J genes are TRBV28 and TRBJ1-2; possibly TRBD1 for D (6 bases). V gave up 3 bases and J gave up 5 bases, with 7 bases separating them. CDR3 size: 12 residues. Looked up from germline, CDR1 is MDHEN and CDR2 is SYDVKM. CDR3 DNA sequence: TGTGCCAGCAGTTTCGGACAGTATGGCTACACCTTC. Protein product: CASSFGQYGYTF.

This clone has only one observation. The CDR3, as DNA: TGTGCCAGCAGCTCAGGTTACGGAGGGGTCTACGAGCAGTACTTC. It specifies CASSSGYGGVYEQYF. The chain is built from TRBV11-2 and TRBJ2-7; D possibly corresponds to TRBD2 (6 bases). The germline V gene encodes CDR1 SGHAT and CDR2 FQNNGV. The CDR3 is made up of 15 amino acids. The V end lost 4 bases, the J end lost 3 bases, and 16 bases lay between the germline ends.

Of note for this clone: Other DNA sequences from this sample encode an identical CDR3 as well. The rearrangement uses TRBV5-4 and TRBJ2-2, with D perhaps TRBD2 (6 bases). The length of the CDR3 is 14 residues. Germline lookup yields CDR1 SGHNT and CDR2 YYREEE (reference sequence). The ends were cut back, 2 bases at V and 2 bases at J, with 7 bases in the middle. CDR3 sequence reads: CASSFGGNTGELFF. Here the CDR3 DNA reads TGTGCCAGCAGCTTCGGGGGAAACACCGGGGAGCTGTTTTTT.

The rearrangement links TRBV5-6 to TRBJ2-3, with 11 nucleotides matching TRBD2. From germline, CDR1 is SGHDT and CDR2 YYEEEE. The CDR3 has 14 residues. V dropped 4 bases and J dropped 6; count of bases not matched to a gene: 4. The CDR3: CASSVSGGVDTQYF. The DNA for the CDR3 is TGTGCCAGCAGCGTTAGCGGGGGGGTTGATACGCAGTATTTT.

This clone was seen just once. The rearrangement uses TRBV6-1 and TRBJ1-5; no clear D. V was trimmed by 4 bases and J by 0 bases, leaving 10 bases between them. This CDR3 spans 15 amino acids. Germline assignment: CDR1 MNHNS and CDR2 SASEGT. In DNA, the CDR3 is TGTGCCAGCAGTGTCCTTACTTATAGCAATCAGCCCCAGCATTTT. This translates into CASSVLTYSNQPQHF.

The chain is built from TRBV6-1 and TRBJ1-2, with unresolved D. Trimming took off 2 bases at V and 4 bases at J, with 5 bases between the two ends. The V gene's germline CDR1 is MNHNS and CDR2 SASEGT. The CDR3 runs 12 residues. This chain's CDR3 is CASSELFYGYTF. CDR3 nucleotides: TGTGCCAGCAGTGAATTATTCTATGGCTACACCTTC.